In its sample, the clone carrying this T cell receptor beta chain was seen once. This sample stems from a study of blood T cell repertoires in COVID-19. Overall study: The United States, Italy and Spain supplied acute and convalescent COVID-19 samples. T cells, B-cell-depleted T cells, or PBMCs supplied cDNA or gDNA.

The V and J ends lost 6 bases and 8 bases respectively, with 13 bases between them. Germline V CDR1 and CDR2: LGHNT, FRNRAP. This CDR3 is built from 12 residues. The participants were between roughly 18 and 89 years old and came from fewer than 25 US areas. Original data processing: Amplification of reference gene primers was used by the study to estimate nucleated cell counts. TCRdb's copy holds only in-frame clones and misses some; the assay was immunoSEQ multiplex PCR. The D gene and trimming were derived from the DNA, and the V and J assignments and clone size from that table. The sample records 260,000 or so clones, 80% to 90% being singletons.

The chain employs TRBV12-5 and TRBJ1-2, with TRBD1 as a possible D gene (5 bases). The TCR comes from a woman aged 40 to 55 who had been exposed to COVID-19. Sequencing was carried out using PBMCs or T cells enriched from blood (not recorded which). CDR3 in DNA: TGTGCTAGTGGCCCCAGGGTAGACGGCTACACCTTC. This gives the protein CASGPRVDGYTF.